A single sample gave rise to the 16 T cell receptor beta chains below, sequenced in a study of T cells in Graves' hyperthyroidism and ophthalmopathy. Amplification of TCR beta CDR3 regions used RNA as the template. The primer set for the first-round RT-PCR of the TCR CDR3 was HTBI. TCRdb itself ran the multiplex PCR reads through MiXCR, one entry per CDR3 protein. The sample comprises about 260,000 distinct CDR3 sequences, 16% of which are singletons, and around 30% rests with the top ten. Specimen: blood. All receptors derive from a woman in her late teens or twenties with Graves' ophthalmopathy.

This clonotype was seen at least ten times. In DNA form, the CDR3 reads TGTGCCAGCAGCTTGCTCGCGGACAGGGTGGCCAAAAACATTCAGTACTTC. It codes for CASSLLADRVAKNIQYF. The chain combines TRBV5-6 with TRBJ2-4; 8 nucleotides line up with TRBD1. The V gene end was trimmed by 1 base and the J gene end by 1 base; junction bases not matched to a gene: 7. CDR3 length: 17 amino acids. The germline CDR1 and CDR2 sequences are SGHDT and YYEEEE.

This clonotype was found many times. The genes are TRBV20-1 and TRBJ2-7; TRBD2 matches 11 bases. Per germline, CDR1 DFQATT and CDR2 SNEGSKA (reference sequence). The CDR3 is made up of 13 amino acids. The V gene end was trimmed by 6 bases and the J gene end by 3 bases; junction bases not matched to a gene: 4. CDR3 residues: CSALTSGGYEQYF. In DNA, the CDR3 is TGCAGTGCCCTAACTAGCGGGGGCTACGAGCAGTACTTC.

This clonotype showed up many times. V is TRBV4-1 and J is TRBJ2-3; D may be TRBD1 (5 bases). V gave up 11 bases and J gave up 0 bases, with 18 bases separating them. The CDR3 is 15 residues long. Per germline, CDR1 MGHRA and CDR2 YSYEKL. CDR3 sequence reads: CAGGDSLTSTDTQYF. CDR3 DNA: TGCGCCGGCGGAGACAGCCTGACTAGCACAGATACGCAGTATTTT.

This clonotype was detected ten times or more. This CDR3 reads CASSGASSYNEQFF. In DNA, the CDR3 is TGTGCCAGTAGTGGGGCGAGCTCCTACAATGAGCAGTTCTTC. The chain recombines TRBV19 with TRBJ2-1; weak D call: TRBD1 (5 bases). Trimming shortened V by 5 bases and J by 0 bases, and 8 bases separated the two germline ends. This CDR3 has 14 residues. Germline values: CDR1 LNHDA, CDR2 SQIVND (reference sequence).

In its sample, this clonotype was seen many times. The chain employs TRBV28 and TRBJ1-1; TRBD1 agrees at 10 bases. CDR1 and CDR2 (germline): MDHEN, SYDVKM. J gave up 5 bases and V 7 bases, and 7 bases lay outside the gene matches. The CDR3 is 14 amino acids. CDR3 DNA sequence: TGTGCCAGCAAATTGCCGGGACAGGGGACTGAAGCTTTCTTT. Translated, it gives CASKLPGQGTEAFF.

The chain links TRBV6-5 to TRBJ1-2; TRBD1 agrees at 7 bases. J lost 3 bases, V lost 4 bases, and 17 bases had no gene match. This CDR3 is built from 18 residues. CDR1 MNHEY and CDR2 SVGAGI come from the germline V gene. The CDR3 protein is CASSFSPGTEIWDYGYTF. The CDR3 DNA reads as TGTGCCAGCAGTTTCTCCCCCGGGACAGAGATTTGGGACTATGGCTACACCTTC.

This clonotype was found many times. A junction boundary mismatches the germline segment, possibly from a read error. This chain joins TRBV5-1 and TRBJ2-1, with 7 bases matching TRBD1. Germline values: CDR1 SGHRS, CDR2 YFSETQ. CDR3 size: 15 residues. In DNA, the CDR3 is TGCGCCAGCACCCCCTGGACAGGCTCCAACAATGAGCAGTTCTTC. Translating it yields CASTPWTGSNNEQFF.

In its sample, this clonotype was seen many times. V usage is TRBV3-1 and J usage is TRBJ1-1; the D gene is possibly TRBD1 (6 bases). The germline V gene encodes CDR1 LGHDT and CDR2 YNNKEL (reference sequence). Trimming pared 3 bases from V and 1 base from J, leaving 9 bases between. The CDR3 loop spans 14 amino acids. The CDR3 protein is CASSQWGANTEAFF. CDR3 nucleotide sequence: TGTGCCAGCAGCCAGTGGGGGGCGAACACTGAAGCTTTCTTT.

At least ten counts were recorded for this clonotype. The J gene is TRBJ1-5, the V gene TRBV3-1; 7 bases line up with TRBD1. The V and J ends lost 6 bases and 6 bases, in that order; junction bases with no gene match: 11. The germline CDR1 and CDR2 sequences are LGHDT and YNNKEL (reference sequence). The CDR3 has 15 amino acids. In DNA, the CDR3 is TGTGCCAGCAGTCCGGCCGGGAGGGGGCTTCAGCCCCAGCATTTT. Translation: CASSPAGRGLQPQHF.

This clonotype was picked up many times. This chain links TRBV5-1 with TRBJ2-1, with D perhaps matching TRBD1 or TRBD2 (5 bases each). There are 16 residues in the CDR3. V gave up 6 bases and J gave up 6 bases, with 22 bases separating them. CDR1 and CDR2 from the germline V gene are SGHRS and YFSETQ. CDR3 sequence reads: CASTSEEGLPFNEQFF. CDR3 DNA sequence: TGCGCCAGCACCTCAGAAGAGGGGCTGCCTTTCAATGAGCAGTTCTTC.

This clonotype was recorded many times. This chain connects TRBV3-1 to TRBJ1-2, with a tentative D call TRBD1 (5 bases). V dropped 6 bases and J dropped 1 base, with 15 bases sitting between them. Germline loops: CDR1 LGHDT, CDR2 YNNKEL (reference sequence). This CDR3 is 15 amino acids long. This CDR3 is CASSLTGANNYGYTF. CDR3 coding DNA: TGTGCCAGCAGTCTTACAGGAGCCAATAACTATGGCTACACCTTC.

This clonotype was seen ten or more times. The CDR3: CASRDGLLQFF. The CDR3 bases are TGTGCCAGTCGGGACGGCTTATTACAGTTCTTC. V and J are TRBV19 and TRBJ2-1; D tentatively fits TRBD1 or TRBD2 (5 bases each). V was clipped by 8 bases and J by 13 bases, with 15 bases between them. Germline loops: CDR1 LNHDA, CDR2 SQIVND (reference sequence). The CDR3 runs to 11 residues. The variable domain in full, with the rest retrieved from reference TRBV19 and TRBJ2-1, is DGGITQSPKYLFRKEGQNVTLSCEQNLNHDAMYWYRQDPGQGLRLIYYSQIVNDFQKGDIAEGYSVSREKKESFPLTVTSAQKNPTAFYLCASRDGLLQFFGPGTRLTVL.

This clonotype was recorded many times. CDR3 bases: TGTGCCAGCTCACCTTCAGGAATAAGCTCTGGAAACACCATATATTTT. It specifies CASSPSGISSGNTIYF. The V and J genes are TRBV18 and TRBJ1-3; D call uncertain. Germline-derived CDR1 and CDR2 are KGHSH and LQKENI. V was shortened by 3 bases and J by 0 bases, with 12 bases between the two germline ends. This CDR3 is 16 amino acids long.

This clonotype came up many times. This sequence joins TRBV11-3 and TRBJ1-1; possible D gene TRBD1, 6 bases. Germline V gene sequence: CDR1 SGHNT, CDR2 YENEEA. The length of the CDR3 is 15 residues. The ends were cut back, 5 bases at V and 0 bases at J, with 13 bases in the middle. The CDR3 here is CASSTLGQLNTEAFF. The DNA of the CDR3 is TGTGCCAGCAGCACCTTAGGACAGTTGAACACTGAAGCTTTCTTT.

The rearrangement uses TRBV5-8 and TRBJ2-3, with D perhaps TRBD2 (7 bases). Trimming left V 4 bases short and J 4 bases short, with 10 bases between. This CDR3 has 13 amino acids. The germline V gene has CDR1 SGHTS and CDR2 YDEGEE. CDR3: CASSGGAADTQYF. In nucleotides, the CDR3 is TGTGCCAGCAGCGGGGGGGCAGCAGATACGCAGTATTTT.

This clonotype was picked up many times. The V and J genes are TRBV5-1 and TRBJ2-2; 10 nucleotides line up with TRBD1. CDR3 size: 17 residues. Germline CDR1 reads SGHRS; CDR2 reads YFSETQ. After removal of 4 bases from V and 6 bases from J, the junction contained 12 bases not matched to a gene. The CDR3 is CASSRLGATGGPGELFF. The CDR3 nucleotides are TGCGCCAGCAGCCGTCTGGGAGCGACAGGGGGCCCCGGGGAGCTGTTTTTT.